A selection of T cell receptor beta chains follows, all from one sample in a study of blood T cell repertoires in COVID-19. Profiled with immunoSEQ multiplex PCR; TCRdb holds only in-frame clones, not every one. The sample yields 410,000 or so clones, 70% to 90% seen once. Sequencing input: peripheral blood. These TCRs come from a woman between 40 and 55 years old with COVID-19, enrolled during active disease. CDR3s include the opening cysteine and the closing phenylalanine or tryptophan. A D gene is named only where the DNA matches it firmly. Rows give clone size only sometimes, using once, few, many, or a class for an expanded clone.

abundance,j_gene,v_gene,d_gene,CDR3aa,CDR3nt
once,TRBJ1-5,TRBV5-1,-,CASSLAGVSNQPQHF,TGCGCCAGCAGCTTGGCGGGGGTGAGCAATCAGCCCCAGCATTTT
-,TRBJ2-1,TRBV12-5,TRBD2,CASGLSRTSGVQFF,TGTGCTAGTGGTTTGTCCCGGACTAGCGGGGTACAGTTCTTC
few,TRBJ1-1,TRBV4-3,-,CASSQEVKEFSAKNTEAFF,TGCGCCAGCAGCCAAGAGGTAAAAGAGTTTTCCGCGAAGAACACTGAAGCTTTCTTT
few,TRBJ2-2,TRBV7-9,-,CASSLPPGGDTGELFF,TGTGCCAGCAGCTTACCCCCAGGCGGGGACACCGGGGAGCTGTTTTTT
-,TRBJ2-1,TRBV7-2,TRBD2,CASSLSGYRLAGEQFF,TGTGCCAGCAGCTTATCTGGCTATCGACTAGCGGGGGAGCAGTTCTTC
-,TRBJ2-3,TRBV5-6,TRBD2,CASSSGLAGLTDTQYF,TGTGCCAGCAGCTCAGGACTAGCGGGACTCACAGATACGCAGTATTTT
-,TRBJ2-2,TRBV7-2,TRBD2,CASSPGLDITGELFF,TGTGCCAGCAGTCCGGGACTAGACATCACCGGGGAGCTGTTTTTT
-,TRBJ1-5,TRBV28,-,CASSLATRSQPQHF,TGTGCCAGCAGCTTAGCAACCAGATCTCAGCCCCAGCATTTT
-,TRBJ2-1,TRBV27,TRBD2,CASSSTPLAGETQFF,TGTGCCAGCAGTTCGACCCCCCTAGCGGGGGAAACTCAGTTCTTC
-,TRBJ2-3,TRBV5-1,-,CASSLAFQGPTDTQYF,TGCGCCAGCAGCTTGGCCTTTCAGGGCCCCACAGATACGCAGTATTTT
-,TRBJ1-4,TRBV5-8,TRBD1,CASSMGQGGEKLFF,TGTGCCAGCAGCATGGGACAGGGTGGGGAAAAACTGTTTTTT
-,TRBJ2-7,TRBV3-1/TRBV3-2,TRBD1,CASSLAGTGAYEQYF,TGTGCCAGCAGCCTAGCCGGGACAGGGGCCTACGAGCAGTACTTC
-,TRBJ2-7,TRBV19,-,CASIGTKAGLYEQYF,TGTGCCAGTATCGGAACAAAGGCGGGATTGTACGAGCAGTACTTC
few,TRBJ1-1,TRBV23-1,TRBD1,CASSARWGRRGLNTEAFF,TGCGCCAGCAGTGCCCGGTGGGGTAGGAGGGGGCTAAACACTGAAGCTTTCTTT
-,TRBJ1-3,TRBV12-5,TRBD1,CASALPGQGGNTIYF,TGTGCTAGTGCCCTACCGGGACAGGGGGGAAACACCATATATTTT
few,TRBJ1-5,TRBV3-1/TRBV3-2,-,CASSQVYGQPQHF,TGTGCCAGCAGCCAAGTGTACGGTCAGCCCCAGCATTTT
-,TRBJ2-7,TRBV7-2,TRBD2,CASSLVVTSGGAYEQYF,TGTGCCAGCAGCTTAGTGGTGACTAGCGGGGGGGCCTACGAGCAGTACTTC
-,TRBJ1-2,TRBV4-1,-,CASSPPGGVLRVYGYTF,TGCGCCAGCAGCCCACCCGGGGGGGTACTTCGGGTCTATGGCTACACCTTC
-,TRBJ1-6,TRBV7-6,TRBD1,CASSLSGTGGYNSPLHF,TGTGCCAGCAGCCTTTCCGGGACAGGGGGCTATAATTCACCCCTCCACTTT
-,TRBJ2-1,TRBV19,TRBD2,CASSKLAGTYNEQFF,TGTGCCAGTAGTAAACTAGCGGGGACCTACAATGAGCAGTTCTTC
-,TRBJ2-5,TRBV7-2,-,CASSLGGGLETQYF,TGTGCCAGCAGCTTGGGGGGGGGCCTCGAGACCCAGTACTTC
-,TRBJ2-1,TRBV5-4,TRBD2,CASSLAKLAGAGEQFF,TGTGCCAGCAGCTTGGCCAAACTAGCGGGGGCTGGTGAGCAGTTCTTC
-,TRBJ1-2,TRBV5-6,-,CASSLLSGTPSPIYGYTF,TGTGCCAGCAGCTTGTTGTCAGGGACTCCCTCTCCGATATATGGCTACACCTTC
-,TRBJ2-5,TRBV6-4,TRBD1,CASRGHKDRGETQYF,TGTGCCAGCAGGGGACATAAGGACAGGGGAGAGACCCAGTACTTC
-,TRBJ2-5,TRBV28,-,CASSPPGRGGETQYF,TGTGCCAGCAGTCCCCCGGGAAGAGGGGGAGAGACCCAGTACTTC
-,TRBJ1-4,TRBV6-5,-,CASRRGGAGEKLFF,TGTGCCAGCAGAAGGGGGGGAGCGGGCGAAAAACTGTTTTTT
few,TRBJ1-3,TRBV6-1,-,CASSGPRGSSGNTIYF,TGTGCCAGCAGTGGCCCCAGGGGTTCATCTGGAAACACCATATATTTT